This T cell receptor beta chain was recovered during a study of OX40 agonist ivuxolimab in advanced cancers. Whole-study context: Of mixed ages from about 23 to 79 and averaging roughly 66 years, the group was approximately 80% male.

Clones were sequenced by immunoSEQ multiplex PCR, and TCRdb holds only the in-frame ones, with some missing. Altogether roughly 70,000 clones are present, 85% being singletons, with the ten largest covering about 4.1%. V lost 4 bases and J lost 0; bases outside the gene matches: 6. Per germline, CDR1 SGDLS and CDR2 YYNGEE. The CDR3 consists of 16 residues. The V and J genes are TRBV9 and TRBJ2-3; 9 bases match TRBD2. The sample consisted of CD4+ or CD8+ T cells sorted from blood, taken in a trial of the OX40 agonist ivuxolimab. The TCR comes from an adult with an advanced solid tumor such as melanoma, head and neck, liver or kidney cancer. DNA of the CDR3: TGTGCCAGCAGCCAGGAGGCGGGGGGGAGCACAGATACGCAGTATTTT. Its translation: CASSQEAGGSTDTQYF.